What follows are 21 T cell receptor beta chains derived from one specimen sequenced in a study of T cell responses to AZD1222 COVID-19 vaccine. The protocol was immunoSEQ multiplex PCR, while the TCRdb copy is restricted to in-frame clones and leaves out a portion. This sample yields 120,000 or so clones, of which roughly 90% are seen a single time; 11% belongs to the top ten. The input for sequencing was peripheral blood, taken on day 0 of MenACWY control vaccination. These receptors came from an adult in good health.

This clone was seen just once. The CDR3: CATSRTSGTQYF. In nucleotides, the CDR3 is TGTGCCACCAGCAGGACTAGTGGTACGCAGTATTTT. J is TRBJ2-3 and V is TRBV15; weak D call: TRBD2 (6 bases). Trimming removed 3 bases at V and 8 bases at J, with 9 bases between. This CDR3 is built from 12 residues. Germline V gene data show CDR1 as LNHNV and CDR2 as YYDKDF (reference sequence).

The rearrangement joins TRBV5-1 to TRBJ2-1, with TRBD2 identical over 10 bases. Germline-derived CDR1 and CDR2 are SGHRS and YFSETQ. Trimming cost V 5 bases and J 8 bases; bases outside gene matches: 10. CDR3 length: 15 amino acids. The CDR3 spells CASRSPGLATHEQFF. The CDR3 bases are TGCGCCAGCAGGTCTCCGGGACTAGCGACGCATGAGCAGTTCTTC.

This clone was recorded only once. J is TRBJ1-2 and V is TRBV5-1; 12 nucleotides agree with TRBD1. The CDR3 has 17 residues. Germline V gives CDR1 SGHRS, CDR2 YFSETQ. V lost 0 bases to trimming and J lost 1 base; unmatched junction nucleotides: 4. For the CDR3, the DNA is TGCGCCAGCAGCTTGGGGGACAGGGGGCTGGATAACTATGGCTACACCTTC. Amino acids: CASSLGDRGLDNYGYTF.

The V gene is TRBV2, the J gene TRBJ1-4; tentatively, D is TRBD1 (5 bases). V lost 3 bases and J lost 8, with 13 bases in between. Germline-derived CDR1 and CDR2 are SNHLY and FYNNEI. This CDR3 has 14 amino acids. The CDR3 nucleotides read TGTGCCAGCAGTGAGGCAGGGAGAAAGGAAAAACTGTTTTTT. Its protein product is CASSEAGRKEKLFF. Using reference TRBV2 and TRBJ1-4 for the parts outside the CDR3, the full variable domain is EPEVTQTPSHQVTQMGQEVILRCVPISNHLYFYWYRQILGQKVEFLVSFYNNEISEKSEIFDDQFSVERPDGSNFTLKIRSTKLEDSAMYFCASSEAGRKEKLFFGSGTQLSVL.

The chain recombines TRBV11-2 with TRBJ2-7, with 10 bases lining up with TRBD1. Looked up from germline, CDR1 is SGHAT and CDR2 is FQNNGV. After removal of 4 bases from V and 2 bases from J, the junction contained 2 bases not matched to a gene. The CDR3 runs 14 residues. CDR3 coding DNA: TGTGCCAGCAGCTCGACAGGGGGCCCCTACGAGCAGTACTTC. Encoded protein: CASSSTGGPYEQYF. Full variable domain (remainder filled in from reference TRBV11-2 and TRBJ2-7): EAGVAQSPRYKIIEKRQSVAFWCNPISGHATLYWYQQILGQGPKLLIQFQNNGVVDDSQLPKDRFSAERLKGVDSTLKIQPAKLEDSAVYLCASSSTGGPYEQYFGPGTRLTVT.

The J gene is TRBJ2-7, the V gene TRBV27; the D gene is possibly TRBD2 (6 bases). The ends were cut back, 3 bases at V and 3 bases at J, with 9 bases in the middle. Germline CDR1 and CDR2: MNHEY and SMNVEV (reference sequence). The CDR3 consists of 13 residues. The CDR3 loop is CASSLGLIYEQYF. Written as DNA, the CDR3 is TGTGCCAGCAGTTTGGGACTTATCTACGAGCAGTACTTC.

The chain couples TRBV10-3 to TRBJ1-1; 8 bases are a match to TRBD1. Germline CDR1 reads ENHRY; CDR2 reads SYGVKD. The CDR3 contains 15 residues. Trimming at V came to 7 bases and at J to 0 bases, leaving 7 bases not matched to a gene. The CDR3 DNA reads TGTGCCATCACCCGGACAGGGTCGATGAACACTGAAGCTTTCTTT. It yields the protein CAITRTGSMNTEAFF.

This chain connects TRBV24-1 to TRBJ1-2; D ambiguous. The V and J ends lost 0 bases and 6 bases respectively, with 4 bases between them. The CDR3 extends over 12 amino acids. From germline, CDR1 is KGHDR and CDR2 SFDVKD. DNA of the CDR3: TGTGCCACCAGTGATTTGAAGGATGGCTACACCTTC. This codes for CATSDLKDGYTF.

The genes are TRBV19 and TRBJ1-5; TRBD1 aligns across 8 bases. Trimming removed 8 bases from V and 4 bases from J; junction bases left unmatched: 10. Germline-derived CDR1 and CDR2 are LNHDA and SQIVND (reference sequence). This CDR3 has 15 residues. CDR3 sequence reads: CASSGIDRGNQPQHF. CDR3 nucleotides: TGTGCCAGTTCAGGGATAGACAGGGGAAATCAGCCCCAGCATTTT.

The chain has TRBV12-3 or TRBV12-4 and TRBJ2-5; possibly TRBD2 for D (5 bases). Trimming cost V 6 bases and J 5 bases, with 10 bases left between them. There are 12 residues in the CDR3. CDR3 in amino acids: CASRRAGETQYF. CDR3 nucleotides: TGTGCCAGCAGAAGGGCGGGCGAGACCCAGTACTTC.

This sequence joins TRBV4-1 and TRBJ2-7; 7 bases are shared with TRBD2. In germline, CDR1 is MGHRA, CDR2 YSYEKL. The V segment lost 0 bases and the J segment 2 bases; nucleotides outside the gene matches: 4. The CDR3 extends over 15 amino acids. The CDR3 DNA is TGCGCCAGCAGCCAAGATCGCGGGAGAGCCTACGAGCAGTACTTC. Its translation is CASSQDRGRAYEQYF.

The chain links TRBV5-6 to TRBJ2-7; TRBD1 agrees at 8 bases. Germline CDR1 reads SGHDT; CDR2 reads YYEEEE. V gave up 4 bases and J gave up 3 bases; unmatched junction bases: 12. CDR3 length equals 16 residues. In DNA, the CDR3 is TGTGCCAGCAGCACAGGACAGGGCGCGTTCTTCTACGAGCAGTACTTC. This translates into CASSTGQGAFFYEQYF.

This chain uses TRBV6-2 or TRBV6-3 with TRBJ2-7; 9 nucleotides match TRBD2. The CDR3 is 16 residues long. Trimming cost V 0 bases and J 1 base; bases outside gene matches: 4. Germline CDR1 is MNHEY and CDR2 is SVGEGT. In DNA form, the CDR3 reads TGTGCCAGCAGTTACTCGAGGCGGGAGGGGTCCTACGAGCAGTACTTC. It codes for CASSYSRREGSYEQYF.

The chain combines TRBV4-3 with TRBJ2-4; 12 positions match TRBD2. With V trimmed by 1 base and J by 7 bases, 2 bases remained unmatched. The CDR3 consists of 15 residues. Germline CDR1 is LGHNA and CDR2 is YSLEER. CDR3 in DNA: TGCGCCAGCAGCCAAGCAACTAGCGGGAGGAACATTCAGTACTTC. Residues: CASSQATSGRNIQYF.

CDR3 region: CASSSNYGYTF. As DNA, the CDR3 is TGTGCCAGCAGTTCAAATTATGGCTACACCTTC. This sequence joins TRBV12-3 or TRBV12-4 and TRBJ1-2; D gene uncertain. Trimming shortened V by 4 bases and J by 5 bases, and 5 bases separated the two germline ends. The CDR3 is 11 amino acids.

The V gene is TRBV30, the J gene TRBJ2-2, with TRBD2 as a possible D gene (5 bases). Deletions cut 5 bases from V and 5 bases from J, with 12 bases between. CDR1 is GTSNPN, CDR2 SVGIG, per germline (reference sequence). The CDR3 covers 13 residues. CDR3 loop: CAWAGSGTGELFF. The CDR3 nucleotides read TGTGCCTGGGCCGGGTCGGGAACCGGGGAGCTGTTTTTT.

This chain connects TRBV30 to TRBJ1-4, with D possibly TRBD1 on 5 matching bases. The CDR3 consists of 13 residues. V lost 3 bases to trimming and J lost 3 bases, with 8 bases between them. Per germline, CDR1 GTSNPN and CDR2 SVGIG (reference sequence). CDR3 nucleotides: TGTGCCTGGAGAGGGGCCCCTAATGAAAAACTGTTTTTT. Its translation: CAWRGAPNEKLFF.

The gene calls are TRBV6-4 and TRBJ1-5; D call uncertain. V lost 0 bases and J 0 bases, leaving 9 bases between the germline ends. CDR3 length: 16 residues. The germline V gene has CDR1 MRHNA and CDR2 SNTAGT. CDR3 residues: CASSDSTPSSNQPQHF. CDR3 sequence (DNA): TGTGCCAGCAGTGACTCAACTCCAAGTAGCAATCAGCCCCAGCATTTT.

The chain has TRBV5-1 and TRBJ1-2, with 9 bases that match TRBD1. Per germline, CDR1 SGHRS and CDR2 YFSETQ. The CDR3 extends over 13 amino acids. J was trimmed by 8 bases and V by 3 bases; bases with no gene match: 5. The CDR3 nucleotides read TGCGCCAGCAGCTGGACAGGGGCTCAGGGCTACACCTTC. Amino acids: CASSWTGAQGYTF.

For this clone: One end of the junction does not line up with germline, which may come from a read error. The chain recombines TRBV24-1 with TRBJ2-1, with 8 bases identical to TRBD1. Germline CDR1 is KGHDR and CDR2 is SFDVKD. The CDR3 contains 15 residues. The CDR3 loop is CATSGLTGVRNEQFF. CDR3 DNA: TGTGCCACCAGTGGTTTGACAGGGGTGAGGAATGAGCAGTTCTTC.

The chain joins TRBV5-8 to TRBJ1-2; no reliable D call. This CDR3 spans 12 amino acids. Trimming took off 6 bases at V and 2 bases at J, with 8 bases between the two ends. Germline V gene data show CDR1 as SGHTS and CDR2 as YDEGEE. The CDR3, as DNA: TGTGCCAGCATAGTGGGAAACTATGGCTACACCTTC. Its protein product is CASIVGNYGYTF.